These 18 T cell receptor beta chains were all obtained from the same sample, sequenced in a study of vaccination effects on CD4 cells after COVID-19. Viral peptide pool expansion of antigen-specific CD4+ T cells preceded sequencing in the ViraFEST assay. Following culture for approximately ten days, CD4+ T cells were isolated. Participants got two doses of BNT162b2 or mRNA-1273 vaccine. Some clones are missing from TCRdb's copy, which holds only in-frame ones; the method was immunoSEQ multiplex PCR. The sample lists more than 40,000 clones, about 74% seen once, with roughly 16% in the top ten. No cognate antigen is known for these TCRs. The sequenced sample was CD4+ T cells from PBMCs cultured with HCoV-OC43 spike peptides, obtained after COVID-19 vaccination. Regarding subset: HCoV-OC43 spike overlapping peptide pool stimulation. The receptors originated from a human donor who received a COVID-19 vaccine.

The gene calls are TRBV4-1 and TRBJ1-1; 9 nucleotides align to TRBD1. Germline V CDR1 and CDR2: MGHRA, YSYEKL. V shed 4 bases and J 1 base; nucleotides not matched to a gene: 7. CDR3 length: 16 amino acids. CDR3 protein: CASSPGWTGENTEAFF. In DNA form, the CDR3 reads TGCGCCAGCAGCCCAGGCTGGACAGGGGAGAACACTGAAGCTTTCTTT.

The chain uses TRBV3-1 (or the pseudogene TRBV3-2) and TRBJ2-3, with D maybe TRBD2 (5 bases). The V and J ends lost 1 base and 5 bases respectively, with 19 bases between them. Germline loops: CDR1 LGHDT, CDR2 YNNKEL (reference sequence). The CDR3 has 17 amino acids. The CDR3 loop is CASSQGTGSGARDTQYF. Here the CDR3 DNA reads TGTGCCAGCAGCCAAGGTACTGGGAGTGGAGCGAGAGATACGCAGTATTTT.

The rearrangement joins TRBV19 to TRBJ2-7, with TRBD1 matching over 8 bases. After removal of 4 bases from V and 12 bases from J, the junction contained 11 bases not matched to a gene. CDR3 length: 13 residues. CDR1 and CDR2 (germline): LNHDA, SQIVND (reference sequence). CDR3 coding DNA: TGTGCCAGTAGTACCGGACAGGGTGAAAGGGCGTACTTC. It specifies CASSTGQGERAYF.

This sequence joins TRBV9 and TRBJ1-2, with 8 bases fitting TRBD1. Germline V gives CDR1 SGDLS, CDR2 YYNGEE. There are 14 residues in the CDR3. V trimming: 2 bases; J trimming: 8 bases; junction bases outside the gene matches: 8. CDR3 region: CASSVGGQASGYTF. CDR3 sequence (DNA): TGTGCCAGCAGCGTTGGGGGACAGGCTAGCGGCTACACCTTC. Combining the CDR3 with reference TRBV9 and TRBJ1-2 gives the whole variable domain DSGVTQTPKHLITATGQRVTLRCSPRSGDLSVYWYQQSLDQGLQFLIQYYNGEERAKGNILERFSAQQFPDLHSELNLSSLELGDSALYFCASSVGGQASGYTFGSGTRLTVV.

The CDR3 bases are TGTGCCACCTCCCCCCCAGGGATTAATGAGCAGTTCTTC. Translated: CATSPPGINEQFF. The rearrangement uses TRBV24-1 and TRBJ2-1; D possibly corresponds to TRBD1 (5 bases). From germline, CDR1 is KGHDR and CDR2 SFDVKD. The CDR3 has 13 amino acids. V was cut by 9 bases and J by 7 bases, with 15 bases left in between.

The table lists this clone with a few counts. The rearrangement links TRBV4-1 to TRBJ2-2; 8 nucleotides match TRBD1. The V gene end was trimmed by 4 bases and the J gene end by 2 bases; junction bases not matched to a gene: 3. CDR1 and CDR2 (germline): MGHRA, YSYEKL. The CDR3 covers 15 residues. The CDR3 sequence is CASSLGQGNTGELFF. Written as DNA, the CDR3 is TGCGCCAGCAGCCTCGGACAGGGTAACACCGGGGAGCTGTTTTTT.

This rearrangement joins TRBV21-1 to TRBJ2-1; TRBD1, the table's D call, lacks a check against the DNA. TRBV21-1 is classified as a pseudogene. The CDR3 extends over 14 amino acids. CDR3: CAPFEQTSYNEQFF. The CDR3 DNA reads TGTGCTCCTTTTGAACAGACCTCCTACAATGAGCAGTTCTTC.

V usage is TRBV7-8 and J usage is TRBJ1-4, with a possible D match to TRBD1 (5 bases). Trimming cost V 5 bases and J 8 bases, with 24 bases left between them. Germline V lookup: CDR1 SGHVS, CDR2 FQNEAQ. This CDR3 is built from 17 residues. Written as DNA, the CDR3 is TGTGCCAGCAGCCGATTCCAGCGAGTTGGGGCAGGGGAAAAACTGTTTTTT. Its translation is CASSRFQRVGAGEKLFF.

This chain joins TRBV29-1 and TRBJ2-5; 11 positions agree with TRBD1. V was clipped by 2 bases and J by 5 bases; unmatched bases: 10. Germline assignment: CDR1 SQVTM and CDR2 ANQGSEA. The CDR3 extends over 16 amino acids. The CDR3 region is CSVESAGTGGRETQYF. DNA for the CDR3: TGCAGCGTTGAATCGGCCGGGACAGGGGGTAGGGAGACCCAGTACTTC.

DNA for the CDR3: TGCAGCGTTGGCAAGGGGACAGGGGCTAGGAATGAGCAGTTCTTC. Translating it yields CSVGKGTGARNEQFF. The J gene is TRBJ2-1, the V gene TRBV29-1, with 10 bases matching TRBD1. The CDR3 is 15 amino acids. Germline trimming cut 4 bases from V and 7 bases from J; bases unmatched to any gene: 10. Germline assignment: CDR1 SQVTM and CDR2 ANQGSEA.

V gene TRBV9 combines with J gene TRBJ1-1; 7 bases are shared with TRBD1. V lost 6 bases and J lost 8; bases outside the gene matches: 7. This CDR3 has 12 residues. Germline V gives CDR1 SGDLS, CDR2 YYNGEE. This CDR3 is CASNLGTVEAFF. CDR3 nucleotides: TGTGCCAGCAACTTAGGGACAGTCGAAGCTTTCTTT. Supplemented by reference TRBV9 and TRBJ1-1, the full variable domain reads DSGVTQTPKHLITATGQRVTLRCSPRSGDLSVYWYQQSLDQGLQFLIQYYNGEERAKGNILERFSAQQFPDLHSELNLSSLELGDSALYFCASNLGTVEAFFGQGTRLTVV.

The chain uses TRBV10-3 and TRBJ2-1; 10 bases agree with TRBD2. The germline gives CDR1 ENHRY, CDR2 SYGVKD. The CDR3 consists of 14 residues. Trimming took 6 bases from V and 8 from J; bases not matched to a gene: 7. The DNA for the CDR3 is TGTGCCATCAGCACTAGCGGGATTACGGATGAGCAGTTCTTC. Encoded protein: CAISTSGITDEQFF.

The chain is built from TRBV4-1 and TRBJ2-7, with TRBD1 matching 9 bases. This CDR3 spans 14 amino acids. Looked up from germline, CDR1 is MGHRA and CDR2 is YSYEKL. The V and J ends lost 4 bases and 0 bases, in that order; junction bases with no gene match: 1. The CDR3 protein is CASSLDRGSYEQYF. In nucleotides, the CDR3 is TGCGCCAGCAGCCTGGACAGGGGCTCCTACGAGCAGTACTTC.

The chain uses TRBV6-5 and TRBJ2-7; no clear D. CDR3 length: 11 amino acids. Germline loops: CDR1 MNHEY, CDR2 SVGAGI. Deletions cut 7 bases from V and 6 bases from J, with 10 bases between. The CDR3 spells CASTQAGEQYF. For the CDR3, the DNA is TGTGCCAGCACCCAGGCAGGCGAGCAGTACTTC.

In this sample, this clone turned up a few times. CDR3: CASSPRQGRETQYF. For the CDR3, the DNA is TGTGCCAGCAGCCCCAGGCAGGGTCGAGAGACCCAGTACTTC. The gene calls are TRBV5-4 and TRBJ2-5; maybe TRBD1 (5 bases). Germline values: CDR1 SGHNT, CDR2 YYREEE (reference sequence). Trimming pared 4 bases from V and 4 bases from J, leaving 14 bases between. The CDR3 contains 14 residues.

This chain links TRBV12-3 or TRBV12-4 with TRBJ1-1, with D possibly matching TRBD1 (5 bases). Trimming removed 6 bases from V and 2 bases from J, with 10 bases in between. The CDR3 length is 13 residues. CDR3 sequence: CASSGDQNTEAFF. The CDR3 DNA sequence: TGTGCCAGCAGCGGGGACCAAAACACTGAAGCTTTCTTT.

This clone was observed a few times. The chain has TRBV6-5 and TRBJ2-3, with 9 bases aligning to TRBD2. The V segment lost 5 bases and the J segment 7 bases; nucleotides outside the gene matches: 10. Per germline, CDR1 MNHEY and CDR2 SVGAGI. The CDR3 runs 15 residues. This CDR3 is CASSKGAGGHYTQYF. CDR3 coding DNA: TGTGCCAGCAGTAAGGGAGCGGGGGGACATTATACGCAGTATTTT.

Here the CDR3 reads CATSPGTGADTQYF. The CDR3 nucleotides read TGTGCCACCAGTCCCGGGACAGGAGCAGATACGCAGTATTTT. The chain links TRBV24-1 to TRBJ2-3; TRBD1 agrees at 8 bases. CDR3 length equals 14 residues. The germline CDR1 and CDR2 sequences are KGHDR and SFDVKD. Germline trimming cut 6 bases from V and 4 bases from J; bases unmatched to any gene: 5.